A selection of T cell receptor beta chains follows, all from one sample in a study of blood T cells in healthy people across ages. In TCRdb, the 5' RACE reads were re-called with MiXCR into one record per CDR3 protein. Counted here are under 2,000,000 distinct CDR3 sequences, roughly 50% occurring once; the ten biggest clones make up less than 2.5%. What was sequenced was blood. All receptors derive from a woman in her forties in good health. The CDR3 runs from the conserved cysteine through the conserved F or W. Fields, in order: J gene, clone size, D gene, V gene, CDR3 DNA, CDR3 protein. D genes are given only for firm matches. Rows may omit the clone size; those that give it use once, few, many or a size class.

TRBJ2-4	few	-	TRBV29-1	TGCAGCGCCCAGACAGACACTATAGCCAAAAACATTCAGTACTTC	CSAQTDTIAKNIQYF
TRBJ1-4	once	TRBD1	TRBV7-9	TGTGCCAGCAGCTCGGGGACAGGGAGCGGTGAAAAACTGTTTTTT	CASSSGTGSGEKLFF
TRBJ2-1	-	-	TRBV12-3/TRBV12-4	TGTGCCAGCCTGGGGCTACAGGGTTCGGGGAATGAGCAGTTCTTC	CASLGLQGSGNEQFF
TRBJ2-5	-	TRBD2	TRBV7-8	TGTGCCAGCAGCTCGGGACTAGCGGCCAGAGAGACCCAGTACTTC	CASSSGLAARETQYF
TRBJ2-1	-	TRBD1	TRBV12-3/TRBV12-4	TGTGCCAGCAGTTTAGCGCTGGGGACAGATTTTTACAATGAGCAGTTCTTC	CASSLALGTDFYNEQFF
TRBJ2-7	-	-	TRBV12-3/TRBV12-4	TGTGCCAGCAGCCCTCGGGCTAACTACGAGCAGTACTTC	CASSPRANYEQYF
TRBJ1-2	-	-	TRBV7-8	TGTGCCAGCAGCTTTAGCCCCAGAAATACCTATGGCTACACCTTC	CASSFSPRNTYGYTF
TRBJ2-4	-	-	TRBV13	TGTGCCAGCAGCCCCGCCAGGCCCAAAAACATTCAGTACTTC	CASSPARPKNIQYF
TRBJ1-2	few	TRBD1	TRBV7-8	TGTGCCAGCAGCCGAGGACAGGGGGCCTTTGGCTACACCTTC	CASSRGQGAFGYTF
TRBJ1-4	-	-	TRBV28	TGTGCCAGCAGTTCTATCTCCGGGCCAACGGGCGAAAAACTGTTTTTT	CASSSISGPTGEKLFF
TRBJ1-2	-	-	TRBV12-5	TGTGCTAGTGGGGTCGGGGGGCTTGGCTACACCTTC	CASGVGGLGYTF
TRBJ1-6	-	-	TRBV6-2/TRBV6-3	TGTGCCAGCAGTTCCTTCTCACCCCTCCACTTT	CASSSFSPLHF
TRBJ1-6	once	-	TRBV19	TGTGCCAGTAGTGGGTACGTCGACTATAATTCACCCCTCCACTTT	CASSGYVDYNSPLHF
TRBJ2-6	few	-	TRBV4-2	TGTGCCAGCAGCCAAGTTCAAAGCTCTGGGGCCAACGTCCTGACTTTC	CASSQVQSSGANVLTF
TRBJ2-3	-	TRBD1	TRBV7-2	TGTGCCAGCAGCTCTAGTTTACAGGGGAGCACAGATACGCAGTATTTT	CASSSSLQGSTDTQYF
TRBJ2-7	-	-	TRBV4-2	TGTGCCAGCAGCCACACAATCACCGGGACCACAAGCTCCTACGAGCAGTACTTC	CASSHTITGTTSSYEQYF
TRBJ2-5	many	TRBD1	TRBV12-3/TRBV12-4	TGTGCCAGCAGTTGGGACAGGGAAGAGACCCAGTACTTC	CASSWDREETQYF
TRBJ2-5	-	TRBD2	TRBV29-1	TGCAGCGGCCATCCGGGGACTAGCGGACGGGAGACCCAGTACTTC	CSGHPGTSGRETQYF